This passage covers 10 T cell receptor beta chains from one sample sequenced in a study of a mutant IDH1 vaccine in newly diagnosed glioma. This sample's time point: week 35, safety follow-up. Vaccine doses each comprised 300 ug of mutant IDH1 20-mer peptide, with topical imiquimod. The protocol was immunoSEQ multiplex PCR, while the TCRdb copy is restricted to in-frame clones and leaves out a portion. Seen here are 31,000 or so clones, around 80% observed once, and the top ten hold around 11%. These receptors are not linked to any known antigen. The source material was PBMCs, sampled from a glioma patient whose treatment included an IDH1 peptide vaccine. These TCRs come from a woman in her 40s with glioma.

The V and J genes are TRBV30 and TRBJ2-3, with D tentatively TRBD1 (6 bases). V lost 0 bases, J lost 6 bases, and 10 bases lay in between. Germline CDR1 reads GTSNPN; CDR2 reads SVGIG (reference sequence). This CDR3 comprises 13 residues. DNA of the CDR3: TGTGCCTGGAGTGTCCTGAGGGGGGATACGCAGTATTTT. It yields the protein CAWSVLRGDTQYF.

This chain uses TRBV19 with TRBJ1-1, with 9 bases that match TRBD1. The CDR3 loop spans 14 amino acids. The germline V gene encodes CDR1 LNHDA and CDR2 SQIVND (reference sequence). Trimming took 5 bases from V and 4 from J; bases not matched to a gene: 5. In DNA form, the CDR3 reads TGTGCCAGTAGTGTACAGGGGGCTGGCACTGAAGCTTTCTTT. The encoded protein is CASSVQGAGTEAFF.

The V call is TRBV12-5, the J call TRBJ2-7; D perhaps matches TRBD1 (6 bases). This CDR3 is 14 amino acids long. Germline V gene sequence: CDR1 LGHNT, CDR2 FRNRAP. The V and J ends lost 5 bases and 3 bases respectively, with 14 bases between them. In DNA, the CDR3 is TGTGCTAGTGGTCACAGGGTAGGGGGCTACGAGCAGTACTTC. Residues: CASGHRVGGYEQYF.

In this sample, this clone turned up a few times. The J gene is TRBJ1-5, the V gene TRBV9, with D possibly matching TRBD1 (6 bases). V lost 5 bases to trimming and J lost 3 bases, with 18 bases between them. The germline V gene encodes CDR1 SGDLS and CDR2 YYNGEE. The length of the CDR3 is 16 residues. The CDR3 nucleotides are TGTGCCAGCAGTCCTGGACCGGGGGGGGCCAATCAGCCCCAGCATTTT. Translated, it gives CASSPGPGGANQPQHF.

V usage is TRBV2 and J usage is TRBJ2-7; the D gene is possibly TRBD1 (5 bases). The germline V gene has CDR1 SNHLY and CDR2 FYNNEI. Trimming shortened V by 6 bases and J by 5 bases, and 14 bases separated the two germline ends. This CDR3 comprises 13 residues. Here the CDR3 reads CASSPLTGNEQYF. The CDR3 DNA reads TGTGCCAGCAGCCCCCTCACAGGAAACGAGCAGTACTTC.

The chain combines TRBV18 with TRBJ2-6; D gene ambiguous. Germline V gene lookup returns CDR1 KGHSH and CDR2 LQKENI. CDR3 length: 13 amino acids. V lost 6 bases and J lost 1, with 4 bases in between. CDR3 amino acids: CASSLSGANVLTF. DNA of the CDR3: TGTGCCAGCTCCCTGTCTGGGGCCAACGTCCTGACTTTC.

The chain is built from TRBV5-6 and TRBJ1-4, with D possibly matching TRBD1 (5 bases). The germline V gene encodes CDR1 SGHDT and CDR2 YYEEEE. Trimming pared 0 bases from V and 9 bases from J, leaving 24 bases between. The CDR3 has 18 amino acids. DNA for the CDR3: TGTGCCAGCAGCTTGGGACCCGACAGCTTATTACTCCACAAAAAACTGTTTTTT. Translating it yields CASSLGPDSLLLHKKLFF.

V and J are TRBV5-1 and TRBJ1-6, with 8 bases that match TRBD1. The germline V gene has CDR1 SGHRS and CDR2 YFSETQ. The CDR3 is made up of 15 amino acids. J gave up 9 bases and V 4 bases, and 9 bases lay outside the gene matches. Here the CDR3 reads CASSPTGGRTSPLHF. The CDR3 DNA sequence: TGCGCCAGCAGCCCCACAGGGGGACGAACTTCACCCCTCCACTTT.

This CDR3 reads CASSYRQGTEAFF. The CDR3 nucleotides read TGTGCCAGCAGCTATCGACAGGGGACCGAAGCTTTCTTT. V usage is TRBV2 and J usage is TRBJ1-1; 8 bases line up with TRBD1. From germline, CDR1 is SNHLY and CDR2 FYNNEI. CDR3 length equals 13 residues. The J segment lost 8 bases and the V segment lost 6 bases, leaving 8 bases of the junction unmatched.

The CDR3 bases are TGCGCCAGCAGCCAAGATGGGCACCCGCTCCAGAACACTGAAGCTTTCTTT. It specifies CASSQDGHPLQNTEAFF. The J gene is TRBJ1-1, the V gene TRBV4-1; D remains ambiguous. Germline V lookup: CDR1 MGHRA, CDR2 YSYEKL. V was clipped by 0 bases and J by 1 base, with 15 bases between them. This CDR3 contains 17 residues.